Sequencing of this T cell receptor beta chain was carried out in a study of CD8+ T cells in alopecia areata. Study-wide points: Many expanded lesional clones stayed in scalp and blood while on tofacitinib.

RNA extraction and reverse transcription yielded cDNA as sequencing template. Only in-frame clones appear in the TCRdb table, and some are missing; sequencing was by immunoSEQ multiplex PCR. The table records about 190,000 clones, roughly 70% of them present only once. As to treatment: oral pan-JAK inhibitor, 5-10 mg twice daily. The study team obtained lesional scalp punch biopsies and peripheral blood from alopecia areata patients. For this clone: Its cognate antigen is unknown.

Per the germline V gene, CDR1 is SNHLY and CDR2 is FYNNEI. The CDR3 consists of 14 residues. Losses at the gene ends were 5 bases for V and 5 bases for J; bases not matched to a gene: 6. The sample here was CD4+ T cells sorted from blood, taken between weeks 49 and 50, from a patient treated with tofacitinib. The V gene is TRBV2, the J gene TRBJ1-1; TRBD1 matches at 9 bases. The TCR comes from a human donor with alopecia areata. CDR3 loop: CASSLQGARTEAFF. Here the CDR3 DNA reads TGTGCCAGCAGTCTACAGGGGGCGAGGACTGAAGCTTTCTTT.